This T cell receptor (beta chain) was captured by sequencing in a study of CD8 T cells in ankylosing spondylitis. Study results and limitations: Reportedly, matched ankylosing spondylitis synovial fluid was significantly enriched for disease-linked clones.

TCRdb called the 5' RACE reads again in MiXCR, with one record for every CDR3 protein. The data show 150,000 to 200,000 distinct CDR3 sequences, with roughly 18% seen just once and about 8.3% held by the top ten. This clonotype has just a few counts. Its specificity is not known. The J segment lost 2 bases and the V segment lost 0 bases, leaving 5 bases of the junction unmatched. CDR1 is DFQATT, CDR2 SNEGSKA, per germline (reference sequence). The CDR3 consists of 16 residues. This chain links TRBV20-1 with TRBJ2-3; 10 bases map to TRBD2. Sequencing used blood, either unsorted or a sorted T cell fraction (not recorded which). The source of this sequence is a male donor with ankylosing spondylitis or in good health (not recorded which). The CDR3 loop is CSARDKLAGYTDTQYF. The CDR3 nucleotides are TGCAGTGCTAGAGATAAACTAGCGGGGTACACAGATACGCAGTATTTT.